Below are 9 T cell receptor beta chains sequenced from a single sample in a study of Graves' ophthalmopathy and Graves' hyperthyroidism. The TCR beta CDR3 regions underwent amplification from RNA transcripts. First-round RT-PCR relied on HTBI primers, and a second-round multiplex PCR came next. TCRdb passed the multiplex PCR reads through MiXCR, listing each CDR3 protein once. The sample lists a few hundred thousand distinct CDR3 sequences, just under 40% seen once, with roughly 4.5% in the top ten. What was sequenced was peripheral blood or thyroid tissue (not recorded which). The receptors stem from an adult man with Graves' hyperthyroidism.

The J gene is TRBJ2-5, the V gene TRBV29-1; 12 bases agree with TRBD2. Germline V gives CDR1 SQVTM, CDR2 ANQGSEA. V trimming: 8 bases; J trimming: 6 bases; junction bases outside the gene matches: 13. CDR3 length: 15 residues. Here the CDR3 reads CSSEVLAGGLKTQYF. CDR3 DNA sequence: TGCAGCAGTGAAGTGCTAGCGGGAGGGCTCAAGACCCAGTACTTC.

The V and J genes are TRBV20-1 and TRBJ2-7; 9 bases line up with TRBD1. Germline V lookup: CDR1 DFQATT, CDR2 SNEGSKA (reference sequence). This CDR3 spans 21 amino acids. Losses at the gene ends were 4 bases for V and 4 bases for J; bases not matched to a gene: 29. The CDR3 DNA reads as TGCAGTGCTACGATTGGGACAGGGACCAATCGTAGCACTGTATCAGGGTACGAGCAGTACTTC. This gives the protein CSATIGTGTNRSTVSGYEQYF.

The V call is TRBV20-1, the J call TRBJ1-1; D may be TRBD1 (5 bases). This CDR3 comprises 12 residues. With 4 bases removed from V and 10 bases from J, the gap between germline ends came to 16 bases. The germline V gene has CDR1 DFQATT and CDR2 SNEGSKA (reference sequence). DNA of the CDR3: TGCAGTGCTACAGGGACCCTAGCGGGAGCTTTCTTT. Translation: CSATGTLAGAFF.

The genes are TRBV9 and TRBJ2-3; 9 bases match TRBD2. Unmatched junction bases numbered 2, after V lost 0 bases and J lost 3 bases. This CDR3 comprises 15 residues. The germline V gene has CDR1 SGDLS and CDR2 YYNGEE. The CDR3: CASSVGAGGTDTQYF. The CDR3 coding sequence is TGTGCCAGCAGCGTAGGGGCGGGAGGGACAGATACGCAGTATTTT.

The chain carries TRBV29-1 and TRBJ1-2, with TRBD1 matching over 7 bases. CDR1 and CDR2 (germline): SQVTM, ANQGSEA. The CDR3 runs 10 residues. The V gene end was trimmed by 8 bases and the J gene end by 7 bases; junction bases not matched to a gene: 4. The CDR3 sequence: CSLDRTGYTF. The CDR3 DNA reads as TGCAGCTTGGACAGGACTGGCTACACCTTC.

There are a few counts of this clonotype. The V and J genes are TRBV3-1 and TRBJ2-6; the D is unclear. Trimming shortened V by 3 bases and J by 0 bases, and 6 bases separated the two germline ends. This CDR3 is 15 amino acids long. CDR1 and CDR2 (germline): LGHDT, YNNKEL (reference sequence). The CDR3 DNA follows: TGTGCCAGCAGCCAGCGAAGCTCTGGGGCCAACGTCCTGACTTTC. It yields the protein CASSQRSSGANVLTF.

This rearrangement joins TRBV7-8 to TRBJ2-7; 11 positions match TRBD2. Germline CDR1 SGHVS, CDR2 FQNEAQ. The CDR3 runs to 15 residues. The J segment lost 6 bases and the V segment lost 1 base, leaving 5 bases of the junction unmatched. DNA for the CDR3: TGTGCCAGCAGCTTAGGAACTAGCGGGAGCCCCGAGCAGTACTTC. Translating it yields CASSLGTSGSPEQYF.

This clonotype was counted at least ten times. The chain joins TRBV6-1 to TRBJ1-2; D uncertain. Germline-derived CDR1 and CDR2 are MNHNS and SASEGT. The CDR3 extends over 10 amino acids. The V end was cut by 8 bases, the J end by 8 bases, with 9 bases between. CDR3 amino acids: CASGGRGYTF. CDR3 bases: TGTGCCAGCGGAGGACGGGGCTACACCTTC.

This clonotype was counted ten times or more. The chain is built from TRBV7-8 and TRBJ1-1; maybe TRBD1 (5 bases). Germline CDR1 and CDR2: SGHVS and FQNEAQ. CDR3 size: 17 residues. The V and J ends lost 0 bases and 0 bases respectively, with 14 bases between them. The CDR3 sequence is CASSLAAKGLLNTEAFF. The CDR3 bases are TGTGCCAGCAGCTTAGCGGCCAAGGGGCTCCTGAACACTGAAGCTTTCTTT.